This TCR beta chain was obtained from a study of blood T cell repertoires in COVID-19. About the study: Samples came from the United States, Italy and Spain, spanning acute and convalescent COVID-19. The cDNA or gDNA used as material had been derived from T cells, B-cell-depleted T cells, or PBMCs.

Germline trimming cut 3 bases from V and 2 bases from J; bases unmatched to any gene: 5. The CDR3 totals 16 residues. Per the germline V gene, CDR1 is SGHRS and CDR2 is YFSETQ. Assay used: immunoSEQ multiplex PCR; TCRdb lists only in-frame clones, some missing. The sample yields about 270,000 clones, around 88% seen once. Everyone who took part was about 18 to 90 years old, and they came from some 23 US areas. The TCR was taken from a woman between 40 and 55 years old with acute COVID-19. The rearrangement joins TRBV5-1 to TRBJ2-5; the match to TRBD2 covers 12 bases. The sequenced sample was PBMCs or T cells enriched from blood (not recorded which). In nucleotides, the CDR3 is TGCGCCAGCAGCTCCGGGACTAGCGGGCTACAAGAGACCCAGTACTTC. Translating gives CASSSGTSGLQETQYF.